This T cell receptor (beta chain) was identified during a study of control samples from healthy donors and cancer patients. Clones were sequenced by immunoSEQ multiplex PCR, and TCRdb holds only the in-frame ones, with some missing. The sample lists 120,000 or so clones; about nine tenths were seen once. Per germline, CDR1 MNHEY and CDR2 SVGEGT. Trimming pared 2 bases from V and 7 bases from J, leaving 9 bases between. This CDR3 is 13 amino acids long. The chain has TRBV6-2 or TRBV6-3 and TRBJ1-5, with D hard to call. Sequences were obtained from blood. The receptor comes from a middle-aged man in good health. In DNA form, the CDR3 reads TGTGCCAGCAGTTACGGGAGTTGGCAGCCCCAGCATTTT. This codes for CASSYGSWQPQHF.